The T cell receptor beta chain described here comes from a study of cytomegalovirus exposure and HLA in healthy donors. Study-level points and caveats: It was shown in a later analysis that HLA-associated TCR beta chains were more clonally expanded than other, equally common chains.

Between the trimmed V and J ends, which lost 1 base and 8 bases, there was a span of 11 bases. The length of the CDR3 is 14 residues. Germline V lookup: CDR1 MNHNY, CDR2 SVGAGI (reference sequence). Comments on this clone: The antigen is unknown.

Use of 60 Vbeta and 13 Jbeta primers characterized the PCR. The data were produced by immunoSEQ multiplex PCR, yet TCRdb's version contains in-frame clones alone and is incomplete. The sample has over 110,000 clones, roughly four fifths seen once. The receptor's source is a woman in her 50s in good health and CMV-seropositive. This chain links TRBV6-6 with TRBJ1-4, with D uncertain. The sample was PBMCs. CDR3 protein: CASSYFGLTEKLFF. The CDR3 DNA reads TGTGCCAGCAGTTACTTTGGACTGACGGAAAAACTGTTTTTT.